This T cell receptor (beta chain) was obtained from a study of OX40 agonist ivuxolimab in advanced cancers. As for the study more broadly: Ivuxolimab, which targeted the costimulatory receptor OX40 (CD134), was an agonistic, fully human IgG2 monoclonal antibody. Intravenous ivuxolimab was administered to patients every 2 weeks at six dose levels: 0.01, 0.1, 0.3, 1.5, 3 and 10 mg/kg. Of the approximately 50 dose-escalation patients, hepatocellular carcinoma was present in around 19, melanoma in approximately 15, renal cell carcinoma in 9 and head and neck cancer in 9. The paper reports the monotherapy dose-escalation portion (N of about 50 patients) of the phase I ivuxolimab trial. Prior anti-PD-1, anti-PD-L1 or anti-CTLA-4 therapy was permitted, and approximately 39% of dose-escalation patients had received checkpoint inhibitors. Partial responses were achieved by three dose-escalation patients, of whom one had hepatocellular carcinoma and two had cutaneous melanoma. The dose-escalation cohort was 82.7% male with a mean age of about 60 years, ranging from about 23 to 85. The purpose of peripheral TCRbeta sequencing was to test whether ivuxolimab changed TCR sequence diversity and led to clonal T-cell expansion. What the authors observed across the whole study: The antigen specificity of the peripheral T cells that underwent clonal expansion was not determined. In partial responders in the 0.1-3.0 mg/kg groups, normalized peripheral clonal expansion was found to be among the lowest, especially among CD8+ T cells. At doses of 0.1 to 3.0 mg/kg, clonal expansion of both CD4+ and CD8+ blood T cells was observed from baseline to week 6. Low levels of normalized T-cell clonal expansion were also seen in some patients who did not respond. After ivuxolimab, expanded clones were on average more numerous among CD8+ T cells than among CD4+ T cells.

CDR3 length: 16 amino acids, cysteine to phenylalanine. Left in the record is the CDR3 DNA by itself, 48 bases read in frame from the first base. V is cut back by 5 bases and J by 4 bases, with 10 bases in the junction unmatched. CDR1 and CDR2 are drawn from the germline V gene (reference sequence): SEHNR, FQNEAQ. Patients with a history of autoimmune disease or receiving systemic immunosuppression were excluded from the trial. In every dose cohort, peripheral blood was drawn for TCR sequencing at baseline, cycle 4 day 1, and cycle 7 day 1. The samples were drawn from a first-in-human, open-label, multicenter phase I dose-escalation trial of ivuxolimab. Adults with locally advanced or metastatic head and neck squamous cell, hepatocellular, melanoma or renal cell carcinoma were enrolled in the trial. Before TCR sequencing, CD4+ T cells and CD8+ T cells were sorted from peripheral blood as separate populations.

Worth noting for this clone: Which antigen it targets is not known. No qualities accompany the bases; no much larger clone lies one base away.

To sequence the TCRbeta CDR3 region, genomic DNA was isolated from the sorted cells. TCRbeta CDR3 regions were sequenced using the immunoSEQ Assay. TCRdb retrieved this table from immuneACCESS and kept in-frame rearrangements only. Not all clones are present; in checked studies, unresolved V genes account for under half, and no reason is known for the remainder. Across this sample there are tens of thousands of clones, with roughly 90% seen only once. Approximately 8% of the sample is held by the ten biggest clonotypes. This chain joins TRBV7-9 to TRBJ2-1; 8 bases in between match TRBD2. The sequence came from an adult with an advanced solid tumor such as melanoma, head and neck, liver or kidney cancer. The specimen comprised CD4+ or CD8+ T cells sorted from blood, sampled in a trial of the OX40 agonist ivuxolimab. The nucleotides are TGTGCCAGCAGCGCCCGGGGAGCGGGGGTGTACAATGAGCAGTTCTTC. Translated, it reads CASSARGAGVYNEQFF.